The next 5 T cell receptor beta chains were all read from a single sample in a study of T cells of healthy individuals. TCRdb passed the 5' RACE reads through MiXCR, listing each CDR3 protein once. The profile shows over 95,000 distinct CDR3 sequences, approximately 15% of them singletons. These receptors all stem from a human donor in good health.

In the case of this clonotype: Given a much more abundant clone one base away, this may be a read error. The gene calls are TRBV27 and TRBJ2-3; D is perhaps TRBD1 (6 bases). V lost 3 bases, J lost 1 base, and 26 bases lay in between. The CDR3 runs 20 residues. Germline assignment: CDR1 MNHEY and CDR2 SMNVEV (reference sequence). The DNA of the CDR3 is TGTGCCAGCAGTTTTTCATGTGGTTTCGGCCCAGGGGAAGGCACAGATACGCAGTATTTT. Residues: CASSFSCGFGPGEGTDTQYF.

The chain recombines TRBV7-8 with TRBJ2-3; no clear D. The V end lost 7 bases, the J end lost 4 bases, and 9 bases lay between the germline ends. CDR3 length: 12 amino acids. Germline values: CDR1 SGHVS, CDR2 FQNEAQ. CDR3 protein: CASTPSSDTQYF. The CDR3 region has the DNA TGTGCCAGCACCCCGAGTTCAGATACGCAGTATTTT.

At least ten counts were recorded for this clonotype. The V gene is TRBV12-3 or TRBV12-4, the J gene TRBJ2-3; TRBD2 might be the D (5 bases). Trimming stripped 2 bases from V and 2 bases from J, with 11 bases between. The CDR3 runs 15 residues. This CDR3 reads CASSLRSELTDTQYF. The CDR3 DNA sequence: TGTGCCAGCAGTTTACGTAGCGAGCTCACAGATACGCAGTATTTT.

Concerning this clonotype itself: One end of the junction is discordant with germline, which a read error may explain. J is TRBJ1-3 and V is TRBV18; D is undetermined. From germline, CDR1 is KGHSH and CDR2 LQKENI. The CDR3 consists of 11 residues. The CDR3 is CASSPQNTIYF. The CDR3 nucleotides read TGTGCCAGCTCCCCACAAAACACCATATATTTT.

This chain joins TRBV6-1 and TRBJ1-5, with D possibly TRBD1 on 5 matching bases. The CDR3 is 13 residues long. Deletions cut 8 bases from V and 7 bases from J, with 15 bases between. CDR1 MNHNS and CDR2 SASEGT come from the germline V gene. The CDR3 sequence is CASHERGGQPQHF. In DNA, the CDR3 is TGTGCCAGCCATGAGAGGGGCGGACAGCCCCAGCATTTT.